These 8 T cell receptor beta chains came from one sample sequenced in a study of blood T cell repertoires in COVID-19. TCRdb's table, derived via immunoSEQ multiplex PCR, lists solely in-frame clones and lacks some. The profile covers about 180,000 clones, with roughly 77% appearing a single time and around 11% taken by the ten largest. The sequencing input was peripheral blood. The receptors here all came from a woman aged 80 or older with COVID-19, enrolled during active disease.

This chain joins TRBV27 and TRBJ2-3; possible D gene TRBD2, 6 bases. Trimming left V 5 bases short and J 6 bases short, with 15 bases between. The CDR3 consists of 14 residues. Germline CDR1 reads MNHEY; CDR2 reads SMNVEV (reference sequence). The CDR3 spells CASSETSPVDTQYF. The CDR3 DNA follows: TGTGCCAGCAGTGAGACTAGTCCCGTGGATACGCAGTATTTT.

The gene calls are TRBV23-1 and TRBJ2-7; TRBD1 matches at 8 bases. TRBV23-1 is flagged as an ORF with uncertain function. The CDR3 extends over 18 amino acids. V dropped 2 bases and J dropped 3; count of bases not matched to a gene: 15. CDR3 bases: TGCGCCAGCAGTCAAATCGGACCCCCGGACAGGGAAGTCTACGAGCAGTACTTC. Translated, it gives CASSQIGPPDREVYEQYF.

This sequence joins TRBV5-1 and TRBJ2-5; 7 bases fit TRBD2. This CDR3 contains 15 residues. Germline V CDR1 and CDR2: SGHRS, YFSETQ. Trimming took 0 bases from V and 0 from J; bases not matched to a gene: 2. CDR3 nucleotide sequence: TGCGCCAGCAGCTTGGACGGGAGGTACCAAGAGACCCAGTACTTC. This encodes CASSLDGRYQETQYF.

V usage is TRBV6-1 and J usage is TRBJ2-1; 7 positions agree with TRBD2. The CDR3 has 17 amino acids. The V and J ends lost 3 bases and 0 bases, in that order; junction bases with no gene match: 8. Germline assignment: CDR1 MNHNS and CDR2 SASEGT. CDR3 region: CASSDLAGLSSYNEQFF. In DNA, the CDR3 is TGTGCCAGCAGTGACTTAGCGGGCCTGAGCTCCTACAATGAGCAGTTCTTC.

At least ten counts were recorded for this clone. The chain employs TRBV7-8 and TRBJ2-7; 11 bases match TRBD2. The CDR3 consists of 16 residues. Trimming removed 3 bases from V and 6 bases from J; junction bases left unmatched: 10. In germline, CDR1 is SGHVS, CDR2 FQNEAQ. The CDR3 region is CASSFPPGLAVSEQYF. The DNA of the CDR3 is TGTGCCAGCAGCTTCCCCCCGGGACTAGCGGTTTCCGAGCAGTACTTC.

The V gene is TRBV5-6, the J gene TRBJ2-1, with 8 nucleotides matching TRBD2. V lost 4 bases and J lost 5; bases outside the gene matches: 8. The germline CDR1 and CDR2 sequences are SGHDT and YYEEEE. The CDR3 extends over 15 amino acids. The CDR3 protein is CASSADSGGDNEQFF. The CDR3 nucleotides are TGTGCCAGCAGCGCGGACTCCGGGGGGGACAATGAGCAGTTCTTC.

The chain couples TRBV10-3 to TRBJ2-5, with TRBD2 as a possible D gene (5 bases). The CDR3 has 12 residues. Trimming took 5 bases from V and 10 from J, leaving 14 bases between them. Germline V gives CDR1 ENHRY, CDR2 SYGVKD. CDR3 in DNA: TGTGCCATCAGTCCACGTCACGGGGACCAGTACTTC. Its translation: CAISPRHGDQYF.

This clone was recorded a few times. The chain joins TRBV5-4 to TRBJ2-1, with 14 bases aligning to TRBD2. The V gene's germline CDR1 is SGHNT and CDR2 YYREEE (reference sequence). The ends lost 3 bases at V and 9 bases at J; junction bases unmatched: 5. The CDR3 has 15 amino acids. The CDR3 DNA reads TGTGCCAGCAGCTCGGGACTAGCGGGAGTCAGTGAGCAGTTCTTC. Its translation: CASSSGLAGVSEQFF.